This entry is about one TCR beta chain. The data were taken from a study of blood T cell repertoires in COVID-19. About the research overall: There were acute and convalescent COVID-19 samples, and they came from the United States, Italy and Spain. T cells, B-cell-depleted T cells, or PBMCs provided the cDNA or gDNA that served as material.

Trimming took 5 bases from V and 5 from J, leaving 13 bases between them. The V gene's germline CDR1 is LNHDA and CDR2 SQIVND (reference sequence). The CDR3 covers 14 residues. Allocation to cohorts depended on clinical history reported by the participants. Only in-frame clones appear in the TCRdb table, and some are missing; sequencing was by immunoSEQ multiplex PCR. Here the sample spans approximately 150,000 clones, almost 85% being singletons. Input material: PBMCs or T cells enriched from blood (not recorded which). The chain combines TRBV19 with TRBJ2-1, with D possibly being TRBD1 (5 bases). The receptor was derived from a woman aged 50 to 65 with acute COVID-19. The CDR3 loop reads CASSPGHGHNEQFF. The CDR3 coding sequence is TGTGCCAGTAGTCCCGGACACGGGCACAATGAGCAGTTCTTC.